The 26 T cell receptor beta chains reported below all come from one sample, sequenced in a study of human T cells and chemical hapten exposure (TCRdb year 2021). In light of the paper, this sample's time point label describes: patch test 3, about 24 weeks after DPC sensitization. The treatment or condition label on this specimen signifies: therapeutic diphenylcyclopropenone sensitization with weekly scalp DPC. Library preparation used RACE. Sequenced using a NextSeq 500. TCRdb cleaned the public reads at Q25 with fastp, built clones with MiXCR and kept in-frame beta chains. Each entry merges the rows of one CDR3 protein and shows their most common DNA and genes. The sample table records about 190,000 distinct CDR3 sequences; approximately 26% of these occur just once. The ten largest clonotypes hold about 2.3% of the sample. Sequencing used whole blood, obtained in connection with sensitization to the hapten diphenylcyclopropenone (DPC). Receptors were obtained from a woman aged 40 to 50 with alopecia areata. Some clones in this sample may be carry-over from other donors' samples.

CDR3 region: CASSLNTETQYF. The CDR3, as DNA: TGTGCCAGCAGCTTGAACACAGAGACCCAGTACTTC. J is TRBJ2-5 and V is TRBV7-9; D gene uncertain. The germline V gene encodes CDR1 SEHNR and CDR2 FQNEAQ (reference sequence). The CDR3 runs to 12 residues. Trimming pared 3 bases from V and 4 bases from J, leaving 6 bases between.

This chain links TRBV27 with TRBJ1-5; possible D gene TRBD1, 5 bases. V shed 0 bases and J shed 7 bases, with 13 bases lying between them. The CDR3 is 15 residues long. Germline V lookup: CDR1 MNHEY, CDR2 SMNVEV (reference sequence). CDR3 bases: TGTGCCAGCAGTTTATCATCAGGGTTGGGGCAGCCCCAGCATTTT. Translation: CASSLSSGLGQPQHF.

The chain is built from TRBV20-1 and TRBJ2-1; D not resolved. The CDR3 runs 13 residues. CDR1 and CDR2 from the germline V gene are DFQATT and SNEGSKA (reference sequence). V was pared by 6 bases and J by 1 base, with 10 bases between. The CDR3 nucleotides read TGCAGTGCACGGACCGCTTCCTACAATGAGCAGTTCTTC. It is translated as CSARTASYNEQFF.

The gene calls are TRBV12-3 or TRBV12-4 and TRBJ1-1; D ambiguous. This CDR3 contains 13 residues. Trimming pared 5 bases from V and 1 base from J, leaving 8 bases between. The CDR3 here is CASSRAKNTEAFF. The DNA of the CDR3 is TGTGCCAGCAGTCGGGCAAAGAACACTGAAGCTTTCTTT.

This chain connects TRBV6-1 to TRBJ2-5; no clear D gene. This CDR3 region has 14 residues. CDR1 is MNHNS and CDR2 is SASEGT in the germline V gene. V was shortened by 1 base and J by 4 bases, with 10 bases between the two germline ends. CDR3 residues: CASSEVSGIETQYF. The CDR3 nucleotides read TGTGCCAGCAGTGAAGTGTCAGGAATAGAGACCCAGTACTTC.

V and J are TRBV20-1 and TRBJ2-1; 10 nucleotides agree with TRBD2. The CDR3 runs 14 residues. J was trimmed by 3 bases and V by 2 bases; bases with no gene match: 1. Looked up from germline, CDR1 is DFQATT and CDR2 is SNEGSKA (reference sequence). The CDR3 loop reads CSARTSGVYNEQFF. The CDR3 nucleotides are TGCAGTGCTAGAACTAGCGGGGTCTACAATGAGCAGTTCTTC.

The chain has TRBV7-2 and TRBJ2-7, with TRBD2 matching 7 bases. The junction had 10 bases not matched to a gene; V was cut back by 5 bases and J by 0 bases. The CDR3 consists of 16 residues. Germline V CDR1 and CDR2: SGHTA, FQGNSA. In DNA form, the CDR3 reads TGTGCCAGCAGCCCTCTACTAGCGACGATCTCCTACGAGCAGTACTTC. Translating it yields CASSPLLATISYEQYF.

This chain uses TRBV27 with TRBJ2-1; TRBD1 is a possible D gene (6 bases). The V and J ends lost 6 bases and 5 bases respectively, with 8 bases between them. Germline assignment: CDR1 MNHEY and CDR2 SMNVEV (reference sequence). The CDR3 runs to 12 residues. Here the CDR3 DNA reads TGTGCCAGCAGGCAGGGGAACAATGAGCAGTTCTTC. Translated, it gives CASRQGNNEQFF.

The CDR3 DNA reads TGTGCCAGCAGTTCCAACCGACTAGCGGCTTACTCCTACGAGCAGTACTTC. Residues: CASSSNRLAAYSYEQYF. The rearrangement joins TRBV28 to TRBJ2-7; 9 bases agree with TRBD2. This CDR3 is built from 17 residues. V trimming: 4 bases; J trimming: 0 bases; junction bases outside the gene matches: 10. Germline CDR1 is MDHEN and CDR2 is SYDVKM.

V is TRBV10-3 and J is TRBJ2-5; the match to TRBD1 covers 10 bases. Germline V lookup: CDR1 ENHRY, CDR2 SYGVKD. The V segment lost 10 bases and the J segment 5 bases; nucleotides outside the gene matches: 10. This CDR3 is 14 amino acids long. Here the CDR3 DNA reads TGTGCCAGCCGAGGACAGGGGGAGGATGAGACCCAGTACTTC. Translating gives CASRGQGEDETQYF.

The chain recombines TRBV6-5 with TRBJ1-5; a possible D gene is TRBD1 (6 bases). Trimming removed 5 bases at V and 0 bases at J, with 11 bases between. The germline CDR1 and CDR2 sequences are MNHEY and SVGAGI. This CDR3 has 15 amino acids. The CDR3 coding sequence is TGTGCCAGCAGTCCCGGACAGTTTAGCAATCAGCCCCAGCATTTT. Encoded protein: CASSPGQFSNQPQHF.

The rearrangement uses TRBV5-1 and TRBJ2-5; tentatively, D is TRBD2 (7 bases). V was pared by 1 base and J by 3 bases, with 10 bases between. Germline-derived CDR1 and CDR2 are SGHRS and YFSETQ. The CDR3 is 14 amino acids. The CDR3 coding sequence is TGCGCCAGCAGCTTGAGCGGGACAAAAGAGACCCAGTACTTC. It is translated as CASSLSGTKETQYF.

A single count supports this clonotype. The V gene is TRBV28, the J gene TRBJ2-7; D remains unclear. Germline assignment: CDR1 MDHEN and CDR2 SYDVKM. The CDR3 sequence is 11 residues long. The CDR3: CVIRVPGEQYF. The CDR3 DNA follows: TGTGTCATACGGGTCCCGGGCGAGCAGTACTTC.

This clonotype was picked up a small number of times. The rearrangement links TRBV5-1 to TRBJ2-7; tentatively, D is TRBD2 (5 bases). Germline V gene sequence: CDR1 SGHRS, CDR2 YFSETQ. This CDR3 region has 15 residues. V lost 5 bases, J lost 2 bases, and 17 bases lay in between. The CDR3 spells CASRQRVSGAYEQYF. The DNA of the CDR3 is TGCGCCAGCAGACAGAGGGTTTCTGGGGCCTACGAGCAGTACTTC.

CDR3 sequence (DNA): TGCAGTGCTAGCCCGGCACAGGGGTCTGGAAACACCATATATTTT. Its translation is CSASPAQGSGNTIYF. This chain uses TRBV20-1 with TRBJ1-3; 7 bases fit TRBD1. The CDR3 is made up of 15 amino acids. CDR1 DFQATT and CDR2 SNEGSKA come from the germline V gene (reference sequence). V lost 3 bases, J lost 1 base, and 6 bases stayed unmatched.

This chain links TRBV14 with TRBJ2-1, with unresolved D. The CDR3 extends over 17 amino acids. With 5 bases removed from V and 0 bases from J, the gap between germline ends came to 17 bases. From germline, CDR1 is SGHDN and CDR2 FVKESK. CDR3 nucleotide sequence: TGTGCCAGCAGCTCAGAAGAAATTAAGGCCTCCTACAATGAGCAGTTCTTC. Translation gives CASSSEEIKASYNEQFF.

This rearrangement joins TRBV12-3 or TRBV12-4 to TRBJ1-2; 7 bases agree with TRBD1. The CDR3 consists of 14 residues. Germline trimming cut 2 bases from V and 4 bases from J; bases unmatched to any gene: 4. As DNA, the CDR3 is TGTGCCAGCAGTTTAAGGGGGCAGGGCTATGGCTACACCTTC. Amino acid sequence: CASSLRGQGYGYTF.

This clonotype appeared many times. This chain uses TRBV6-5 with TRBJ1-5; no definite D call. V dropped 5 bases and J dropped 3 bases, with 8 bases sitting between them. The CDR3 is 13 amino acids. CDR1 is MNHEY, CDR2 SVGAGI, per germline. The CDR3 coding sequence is TGTGCCAGCAGTCTATCCCACAATCAGCCCCAGCATTTT. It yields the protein CASSLSHNQPQHF.

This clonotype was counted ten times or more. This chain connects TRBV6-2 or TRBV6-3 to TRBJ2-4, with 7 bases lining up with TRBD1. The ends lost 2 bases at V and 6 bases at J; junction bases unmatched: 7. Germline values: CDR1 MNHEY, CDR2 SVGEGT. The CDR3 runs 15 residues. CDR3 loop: CASSYNDRDLNIQYF. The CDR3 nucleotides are TGTGCCAGCAGTTACAATGACAGGGACCTAAACATTCAGTACTTC.

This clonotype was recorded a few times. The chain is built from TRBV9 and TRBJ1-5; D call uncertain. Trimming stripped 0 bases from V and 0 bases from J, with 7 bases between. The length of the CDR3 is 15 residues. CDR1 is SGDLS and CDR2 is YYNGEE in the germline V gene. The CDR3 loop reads CASSVDAYSNQPQHF. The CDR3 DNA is TGTGCCAGCAGCGTAGACGCTTATAGCAATCAGCCCCAGCATTTT.

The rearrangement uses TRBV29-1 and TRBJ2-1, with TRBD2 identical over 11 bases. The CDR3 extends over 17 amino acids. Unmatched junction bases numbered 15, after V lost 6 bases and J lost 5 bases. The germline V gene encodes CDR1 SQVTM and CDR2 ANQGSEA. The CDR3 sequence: CSVERGVGTSGNNEQFF. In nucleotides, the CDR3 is TGCAGCGTCGAAAGGGGCGTTGGGACTAGCGGAAACAATGAGCAGTTCTTC.

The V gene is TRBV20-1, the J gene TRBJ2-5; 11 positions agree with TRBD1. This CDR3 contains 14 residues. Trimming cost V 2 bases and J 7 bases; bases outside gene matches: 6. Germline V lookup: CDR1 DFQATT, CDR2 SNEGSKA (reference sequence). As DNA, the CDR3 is TGCAGTGCTAGACCCGGACAGGGGGCCGGGACCCAGTACTTC. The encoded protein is CSARPGQGAGTQYF.

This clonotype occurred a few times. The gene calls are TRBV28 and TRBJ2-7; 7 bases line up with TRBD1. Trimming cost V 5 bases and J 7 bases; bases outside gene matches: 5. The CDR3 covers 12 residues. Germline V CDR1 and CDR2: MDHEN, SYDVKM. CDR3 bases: TGTGCCAGCAGTCTACAGGGGTGGGAGCAGTACTTC. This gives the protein CASSLQGWEQYF.

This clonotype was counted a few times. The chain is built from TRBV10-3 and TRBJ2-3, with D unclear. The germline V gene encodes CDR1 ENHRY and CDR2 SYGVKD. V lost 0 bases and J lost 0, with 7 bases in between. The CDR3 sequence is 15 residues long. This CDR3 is CAISESTGSTDTQYF. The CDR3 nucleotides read TGTGCCATCAGTGAGTCGACGGGTAGCACAGATACGCAGTATTTT.

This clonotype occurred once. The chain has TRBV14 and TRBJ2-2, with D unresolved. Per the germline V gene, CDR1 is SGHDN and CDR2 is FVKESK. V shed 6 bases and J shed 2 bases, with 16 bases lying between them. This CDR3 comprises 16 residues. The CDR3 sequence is CASSLTMSANTGELFF. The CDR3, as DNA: TGTGCCAGCAGTCTGACCATGAGTGCCAACACCGGGGAGCTGTTTTTT.

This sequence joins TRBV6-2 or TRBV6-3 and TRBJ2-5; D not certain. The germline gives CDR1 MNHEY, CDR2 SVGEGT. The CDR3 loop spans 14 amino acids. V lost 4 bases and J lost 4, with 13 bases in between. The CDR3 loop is CASSFFDISETQYF. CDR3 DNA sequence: TGTGCCAGCAGTTTCTTCGACATTTCAGAGACCCAGTACTTC.